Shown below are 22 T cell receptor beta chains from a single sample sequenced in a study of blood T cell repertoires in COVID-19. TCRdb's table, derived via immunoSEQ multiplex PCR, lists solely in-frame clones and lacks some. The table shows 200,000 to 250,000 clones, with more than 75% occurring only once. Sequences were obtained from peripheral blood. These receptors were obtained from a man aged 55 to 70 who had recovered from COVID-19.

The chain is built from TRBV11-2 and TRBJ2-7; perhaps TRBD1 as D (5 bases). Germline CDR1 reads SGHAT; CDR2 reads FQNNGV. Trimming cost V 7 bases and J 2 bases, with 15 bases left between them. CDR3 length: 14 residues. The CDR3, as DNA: TGTGCCAGCACCCCGTCGGGCAGGGCCTACGAGCAGTACTTC. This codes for CASTPSGRAYEQYF.

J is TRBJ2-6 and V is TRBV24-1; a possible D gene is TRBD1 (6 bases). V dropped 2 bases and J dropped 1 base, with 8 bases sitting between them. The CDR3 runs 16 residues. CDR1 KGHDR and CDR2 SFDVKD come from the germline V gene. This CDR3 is CATSDSRGSGANVLTF. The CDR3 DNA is TGTGCCACCAGTGATTCGAGGGGGTCTGGGGCCAACGTCCTGACTTTC.

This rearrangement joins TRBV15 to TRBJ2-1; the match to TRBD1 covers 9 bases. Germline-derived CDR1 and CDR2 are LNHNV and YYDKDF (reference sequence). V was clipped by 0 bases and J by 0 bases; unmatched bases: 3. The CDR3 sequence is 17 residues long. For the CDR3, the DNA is TGTGCCACCAGCAGAGAACAGGGGGCGAGCTCCTACAATGAGCAGTTCTTC. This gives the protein CATSREQGASSYNEQFF.

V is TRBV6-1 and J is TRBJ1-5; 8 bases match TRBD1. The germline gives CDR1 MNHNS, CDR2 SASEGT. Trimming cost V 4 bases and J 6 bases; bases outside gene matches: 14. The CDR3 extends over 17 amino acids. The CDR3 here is CASSAGQGGKGRQPQHF. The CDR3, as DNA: TGTGCCAGCAGTGCCGGACAGGGAGGTAAGGGGCGTCAGCCCCAGCATTTT.

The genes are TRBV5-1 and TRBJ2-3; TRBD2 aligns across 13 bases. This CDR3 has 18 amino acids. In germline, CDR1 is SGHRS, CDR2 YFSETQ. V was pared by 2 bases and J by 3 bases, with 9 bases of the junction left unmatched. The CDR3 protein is CASSFFTSGRAGTDTQYF. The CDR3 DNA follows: TGCGCCAGCAGCTTCTTTACTAGCGGGAGGGCAGGGACAGATACGCAGTATTTT. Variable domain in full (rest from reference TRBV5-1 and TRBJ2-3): KAGVTQTPRYLIKTRGQQVTLSCSPISGHRSVSWYQQTPGQGLQFLFEYFSETQRNKGNFPGRFSGRQFSNSRSEMNVSTLELGDSALYLCASSFFTSGRAGTDTQYFGPGTRLTVL.

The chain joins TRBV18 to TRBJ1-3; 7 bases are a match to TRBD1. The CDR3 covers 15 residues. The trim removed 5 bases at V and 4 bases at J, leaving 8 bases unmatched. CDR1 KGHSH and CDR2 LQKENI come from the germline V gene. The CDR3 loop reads CASSSGQESGNTIYF. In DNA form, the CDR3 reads TGTGCCAGCTCATCAGGACAGGAATCAGGAAACACCATATATTTT.

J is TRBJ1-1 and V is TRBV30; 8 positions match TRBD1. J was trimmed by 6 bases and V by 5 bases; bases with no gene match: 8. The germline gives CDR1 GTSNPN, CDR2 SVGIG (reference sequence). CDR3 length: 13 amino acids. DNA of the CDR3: TGTGCCTGGGCCCTGACAGGGGACGCTGAAGCTTTCTTT. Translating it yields CAWALTGDAEAFF.

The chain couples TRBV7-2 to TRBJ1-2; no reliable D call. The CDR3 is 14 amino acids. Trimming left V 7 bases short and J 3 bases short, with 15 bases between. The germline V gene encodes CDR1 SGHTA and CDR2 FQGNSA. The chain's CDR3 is CASTPRRDDYGYTF. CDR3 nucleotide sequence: TGTGCCAGCACCCCCCGGAGGGATGACTATGGCTACACCTTC.

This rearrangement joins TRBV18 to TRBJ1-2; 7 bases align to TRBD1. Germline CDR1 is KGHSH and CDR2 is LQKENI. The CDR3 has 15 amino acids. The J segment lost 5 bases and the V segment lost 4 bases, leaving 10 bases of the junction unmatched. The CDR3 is CASSLNRGERYGYTF. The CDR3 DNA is TGTGCCAGCTCACTAAACAGGGGAGAGAGGTATGGCTACACCTTC. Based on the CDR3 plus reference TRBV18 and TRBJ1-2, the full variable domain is NAGVMQNPRHLVRRRGQEARLRCSPMKGHSHVYWYRQLPEEGLKFMVYLQKENIIDESGMPKERFSAEFPKEGPSILRIQQVVRGDSAAYFCASSLNRGERYGYTFGSGTRLTVV.

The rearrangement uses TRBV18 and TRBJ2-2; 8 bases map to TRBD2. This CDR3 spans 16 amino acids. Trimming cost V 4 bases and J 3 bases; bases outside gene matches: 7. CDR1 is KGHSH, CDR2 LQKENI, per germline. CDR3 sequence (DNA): TGTGCCAGCTCACGAGTGGGACTAGGAGACACCGGGGAGCTGTTTTTT. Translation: CASSRVGLGDTGELFF.

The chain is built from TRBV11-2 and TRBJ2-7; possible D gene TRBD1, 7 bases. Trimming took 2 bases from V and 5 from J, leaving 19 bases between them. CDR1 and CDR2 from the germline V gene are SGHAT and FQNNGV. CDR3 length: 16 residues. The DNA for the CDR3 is TGTGCCAGCAGCTTAAGAGGCGGGGACAGTATTCACGAGCAGTACTTC. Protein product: CASSLRGGDSIHEQYF.

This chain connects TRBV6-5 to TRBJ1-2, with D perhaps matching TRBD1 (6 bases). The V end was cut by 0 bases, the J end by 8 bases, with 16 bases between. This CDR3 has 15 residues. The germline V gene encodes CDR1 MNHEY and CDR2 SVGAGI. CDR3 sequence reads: CASSYSWVQGGGYTF. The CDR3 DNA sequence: TGTGCCAGCAGTTACTCGTGGGTACAGGGTGGAGGCTACACCTTC.

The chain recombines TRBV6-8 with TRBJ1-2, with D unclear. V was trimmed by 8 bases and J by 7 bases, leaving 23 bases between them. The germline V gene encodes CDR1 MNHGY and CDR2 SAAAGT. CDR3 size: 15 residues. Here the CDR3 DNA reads TGTGCCAGCCCCCCCCCGACCCTAGGCAGATCTGGCTACACCTTC. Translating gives CASPPPTLGRSGYTF.

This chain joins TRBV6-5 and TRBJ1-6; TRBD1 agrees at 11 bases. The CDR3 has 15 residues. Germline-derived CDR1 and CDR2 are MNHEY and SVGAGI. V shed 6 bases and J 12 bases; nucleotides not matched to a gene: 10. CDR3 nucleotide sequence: TGTGCCAGCAGCCCCGCCGGGACAGGGGGTATACCCCTCCACTTT. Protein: CASSPAGTGGIPLHF.

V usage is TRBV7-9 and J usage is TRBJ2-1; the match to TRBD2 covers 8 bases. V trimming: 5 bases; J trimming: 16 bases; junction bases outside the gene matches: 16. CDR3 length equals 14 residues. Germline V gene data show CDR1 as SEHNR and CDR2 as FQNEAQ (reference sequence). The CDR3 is CASSPLAVASGFFF. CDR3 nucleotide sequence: TGTGCCAGCAGCCCCCTAGCGGTTGCTAGCGGGTTCTTCTTC.

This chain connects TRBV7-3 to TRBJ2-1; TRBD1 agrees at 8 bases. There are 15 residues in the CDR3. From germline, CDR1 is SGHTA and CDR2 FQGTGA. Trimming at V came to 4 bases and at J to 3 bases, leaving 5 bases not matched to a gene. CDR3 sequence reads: CASSSGQAFYNEQFF. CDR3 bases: TGTGCCAGCAGCTCGGGACAGGCCTTCTACAATGAGCAGTTCTTC.

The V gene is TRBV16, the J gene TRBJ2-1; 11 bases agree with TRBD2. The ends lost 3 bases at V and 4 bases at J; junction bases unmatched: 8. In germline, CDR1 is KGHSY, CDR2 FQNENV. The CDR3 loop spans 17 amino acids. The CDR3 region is CASSHLRGTSGYNEQFF. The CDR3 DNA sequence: TGTGCCAGCAGCCATTTGAGGGGGACTAGCGGTTACAATGAGCAGTTCTTC.

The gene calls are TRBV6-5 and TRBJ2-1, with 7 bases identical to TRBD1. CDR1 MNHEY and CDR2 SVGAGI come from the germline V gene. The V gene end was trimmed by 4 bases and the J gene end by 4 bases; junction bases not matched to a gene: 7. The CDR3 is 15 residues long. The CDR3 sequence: CASSSTRDSYNEQFF. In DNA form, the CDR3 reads TGTGCCAGCAGTTCGACCCGGGACAGTTACAATGAGCAGTTCTTC.

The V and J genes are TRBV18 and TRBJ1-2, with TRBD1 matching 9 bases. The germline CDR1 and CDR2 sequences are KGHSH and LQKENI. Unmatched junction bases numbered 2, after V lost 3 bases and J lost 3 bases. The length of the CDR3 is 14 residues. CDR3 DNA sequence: TGTGCCAGCTCACCCACAGGGGGCCACTATGGCTACACCTTC. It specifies CASSPTGGHYGYTF.

CDR3 residues: CASSYMAGNSYEQYF. The CDR3, as DNA: TGTGCCAGCAGTTACATGGCAGGGAACTCCTACGAGCAGTACTTC. The gene calls are TRBV6-2 or TRBV6-3 and TRBJ2-7, with a tentative D call TRBD1 (5 bases). Looked up from germline, CDR1 is MNHEY and CDR2 is SVGEGT. The CDR3 contains 15 residues. Trimming removed 2 bases from V and 0 bases from J, with 11 bases in between.

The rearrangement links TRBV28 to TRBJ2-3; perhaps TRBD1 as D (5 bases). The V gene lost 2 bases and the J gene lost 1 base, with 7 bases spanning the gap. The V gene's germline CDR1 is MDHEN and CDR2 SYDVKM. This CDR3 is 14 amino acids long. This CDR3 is CASSLRGGTDTQYF. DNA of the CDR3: TGTGCCAGCAGTTTAAGGGGTGGCACAGATACGCAGTATTTT. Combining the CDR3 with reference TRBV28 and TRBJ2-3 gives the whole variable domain DVKVTQSSRYLVKRTGEKVFLECVQDMDHENMFWYRQDPGLGLRLIYFSYDVKMKEKGDIPEGYSVSREKKERFSLILESASTNQTSMYLCASSLRGGTDTQYFGPGTRLTVL.

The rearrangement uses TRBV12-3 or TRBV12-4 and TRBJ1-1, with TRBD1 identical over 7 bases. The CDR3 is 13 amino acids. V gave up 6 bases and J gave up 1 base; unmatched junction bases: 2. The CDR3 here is CASRGQENTEAFF. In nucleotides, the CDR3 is TGTGCCAGCAGAGGACAGGAGAACACTGAAGCTTTCTTT.